A single TCR beta chain is shown here with its context. Its antigen remains unidentified. This sample is drawn from a study of T cell responses to AZD1222 COVID-19 vaccine. This CDR3 is 15 amino acids long. CDR1 and CDR2 (germline): SGHTA, FQGNSA. After removal of 3 bases from V and 4 bases from J, the junction contained 7 bases not matched to a gene. The study, taken as a whole, reports: White British ancestry dominated among donors, who included more females, and clonal diversity was possibly underestimated. Per reports, nearly half of all spike-specific TCRs target regions that are unmutated in variants.

Profiled with immunoSEQ multiplex PCR; TCRdb holds only in-frame clones, not every one. This sample has some 110,000 clones, with 88% found just once. V is TRBV7-2 and J is TRBJ1-2, with 8 bases that match TRBD1. The specimen comprised peripheral blood, sampled on day 0 of AZD1222 vaccination. This TCR came from an adult in good health. CDR3 protein: CASSFAGRGLYGYTF. The DNA of the CDR3 is TGTGCCAGCAGCTTTGCAGGCAGGGGGCTCTATGGCTACACCTTC.